One sample yielded the 24 T cell receptor beta chains listed below, sequenced in a study of STAT5B mutations in CD4+ large granular lymphocyte leukemia. Using immunoSEQ multiplex PCR, the repertoire was profiled, and TCRdb retains in-frame clones only, with some absent. The table records about 9,600 clones, about 80% of them present only once. The sequencing sample was made of PBMCs. The source of these receptors is a man between 60 and 70 years old with CD4+ T-cell large granular lymphocyte leukemia.

The chain is built from TRBV6-5 and TRBJ1-2, with 7 bases identical to TRBD1. CDR1 and CDR2 (germline): MNHEY, SVGAGI. The V and J ends lost 6 bases and 4 bases, in that order; junction bases with no gene match: 8. The CDR3 contains 14 residues. The CDR3, as DNA: TGTGCCAGCAGAATGACAGGGCGCCTCTATGGCTACACCTTC. The encoded protein is CASRMTGRLYGYTF.

The chain combines TRBV7-2 with TRBJ2-2; 9 bases are a match to TRBD2. Germline V gives CDR1 SGHTA, CDR2 FQGNSA. This CDR3 comprises 17 residues. V shed 5 bases and J 5 bases; nucleotides not matched to a gene: 12. CDR3 DNA sequence: TGTGCCAGCAGCCCTATGTTTGTAGCGGGAGCAACCGGGGAGCTGTTTTTT. Amino acid sequence: CASSPMFVAGATGELFF. Together with reference TRBV7-2 and TRBJ2-2, the CDR3 gives the full variable domain: GAGVSQSPSNKVTEKGKDVELRCDPISGHTALYWYRQSLGQGLEFLIYFQGNSAPDKSGLPSDRFSAERTGGSVSTLTIQRTQQEDSAVYLCASSPMFVAGATGELFFGEGSRLTVL.

This sequence joins TRBV21-1 and TRBJ2-3. TRBV21-1 constitutes a pseudogene. The CDR3 extends over 15 amino acids. The CDR3 coding sequence is TGTGCCAGCAGCAAAGTTGTGGATAGGACAGATACGCAGTATTTT. The encoded protein is CASSKVVDRTDTQYF.

The V gene is TRBV19, the J gene TRBJ2-3, with 14 nucleotides matching TRBD2. Germline V gives CDR1 LNHDA, CDR2 SQIVND (reference sequence). The CDR3 is made up of 18 amino acids. The J segment lost 4 bases and the V segment lost 8 bases, leaving 14 bases of the junction unmatched. This chain's CDR3 is CASHGRLAGGPSADTQYF. The DNA for the CDR3 is TGTGCCAGTCACGGACGACTAGCGGGAGGGCCTAGCGCAGATACGCAGTATTTT.

This clone appeared a few times. This chain uses TRBV7-3 with TRBJ2-1; D gene unclear. Germline lookup yields CDR1 SGHTA and CDR2 FQGTGA. This CDR3 region has 12 residues. V lost 2 bases to trimming and J lost 7 bases, with 6 bases between them. CDR3 nucleotide sequence: TGTGCCAGCAGCTTAGAACAAAATGAGCAGTTCTTC. Encoded protein: CASSLEQNEQFF.

The chain employs TRBV11-2 and TRBJ2-1; 12 nucleotides match TRBD2. The CDR3 length is 15 residues. V gave up 3 bases and J gave up 8 bases; unmatched junction bases: 5. Germline CDR1 is SGHAT and CDR2 is FQNNGV. This chain's CDR3 is CASSLSSGRGDEQFF. In DNA form, the CDR3 reads TGTGCCAGCAGCTTGTCTAGCGGGAGGGGCGATGAGCAGTTCTTC. The whole variable domain, remainder taken from reference TRBV11-2 and TRBJ2-1, is EAGVAQSPRYKIIEKRQSVAFWCNPISGHATLYWYQQILGQGPKLLIQFQNNGVVDDSQLPKDRFSAERLKGVDSTLKIQPAKLEDSAVYLCASSLSSGRGDEQFFGPGTRLTVL.

The V gene is TRBV6-1, the J gene TRBJ2-1, with D possibly matching TRBD2 (7 bases). This CDR3 is built from 18 residues. V lost 4 bases to trimming and J lost 2 bases, with 21 bases between them. Germline CDR1 and CDR2: MNHNS and SASEGT. The CDR3 nucleotides are TGTGCCAGCAGTGGGGGGCGCGGGAGCCCGCCCCCCTACAATGAGCAGTTCTTC. The encoded protein is CASSGGRGSPPPYNEQFF.

This chain joins TRBV30 and TRBJ2-3, with TRBD2 matching 12 bases. Germline CDR1 reads GTSNPN; CDR2 reads SVGIG (reference sequence). The CDR3 has 16 residues. The V gene end was trimmed by 2 bases and the J gene end by 4 bases; junction bases not matched to a gene: 7. CDR3 nucleotide sequence: TGTGCCTGGAGTCCCTACCTAGCGGGAGGGCCAGATACGCAGTATTTT. This encodes CAWSPYLAGGPDTQYF. Combining the CDR3 with reference TRBV30 and TRBJ2-3 gives the whole variable domain SQTIHQWPATLVQPVGSPLSLECTVEGTSNPNLYWYRQAAGRGLQLLFYSVGIGQISSEVPQNLSASRPQDRQFILSSKKLLLSDSGFYLCAWSPYLAGGPDTQYFGPGTRLTVL.

This clone was picked up a small number of times. The chain carries TRBV28 and TRBJ1-1, with unresolved D. CDR1 is MDHEN and CDR2 is SYDVKM in the germline V gene. This CDR3 is 14 amino acids long. The V end was cut by 4 bases, the J end by 4 bases, with 13 bases between. The CDR3 DNA sequence: TGTGCCAGCAGTTCGCGGGGAGGCGGCACTGAAGCTTTCTTT. Protein: CASSSRGGGTEAFF.

The table lists this clone with a count of one. The rearrangement links TRBV28 to TRBJ2-7; 7 bases are shared with TRBD1. Germline V gene sequence: CDR1 MDHEN, CDR2 SYDVKM. V was clipped by 1 base and J by 1 base; unmatched bases: 19. The CDR3 covers 20 residues. CDR3 sequence reads: CASSLYNPKPGTDLSYEQYF. The CDR3 DNA reads TGTGCCAGCAGTTTATACAATCCAAAACCGGGGACAGACCTTTCCTACGAGCAGTACTTC.

This chain joins TRBV5-1 and TRBJ2-1, with unresolved D. CDR1 is SGHRS, CDR2 YFSETQ, per germline. The CDR3 extends over 14 amino acids. The V end lost 4 bases, the J end lost 9 bases, and 17 bases lay between the germline ends. Here the CDR3 reads CASSPSYLDLEQFF. CDR3 sequence (DNA): TGCGCCAGCAGCCCCTCATATCTAGATCTTGAGCAGTTCTTC.

The table lists this clone with a count of one. The rearrangement uses TRBV5-4 and TRBJ2-7; 10 nucleotides line up with TRBD1. Germline CDR1 and CDR2: SGHNT and YYREEE (reference sequence). J gave up 12 bases and V 4 bases, and 13 bases lay outside the gene matches. The CDR3 length is 14 residues. DNA of the CDR3: TGTGCCAGCAGCCGGGACAGGGGTCTTGGCGCGCCGTACTTC. Its protein is CASSRDRGLGAPYF.

The V call is TRBV27, the J call TRBJ2-5, with D possibly being TRBD1 or TRBD2 (5 bases each). The V and J ends lost 3 bases and 2 bases respectively, with 7 bases between them. Germline CDR1 reads MNHEY; CDR2 reads SMNVEV (reference sequence). CDR3 size: 13 residues. CDR3 nucleotides: TGTGCCAGCAGTTTGGGACCTCAAGAGACCCAGTACTTC. Amino acid sequence: CASSLGPQETQYF.

The J gene is TRBJ2-3, the V gene TRBV7-2; TRBD1 matches 9 bases. The length of the CDR3 is 14 residues. The junction had 5 bases not matched to a gene; V was cut back by 5 bases and J by 5 bases. The germline CDR1 and CDR2 sequences are SGHTA and FQGNSA. DNA for the CDR3: TGTGCCAGCAGCCAAGCGACAGGGGGAGATACGCAGTATTTT. It is translated as CASSQATGGDTQYF.

The CDR3 coding sequence is TGTGCCAGCAATGGGCCGCCTTCGTGTACCTTC. It encodes CASNGPPSCTF. The chain has TRBV28 and TRBJ1-2; the D is unclear. The germline gives CDR1 MDHEN, CDR2 SYDVKM. V was pared by 7 bases and J by 14 bases, with 17 bases between. This CDR3 region has 11 residues.

The gene calls are TRBV19 and TRBJ1-5; D uncertain. Germline CDR1 reads LNHDA; CDR2 reads SQIVND (reference sequence). The V and J ends lost 1 base and 7 bases respectively, with 8 bases between them. The CDR3 extends over 13 amino acids. CDR3 nucleotides: TGTGCCAGTAGTATAGCGGCGCGACAGCCCCAGCATTTT. This codes for CASSIAARQPQHF. The variable domain in full, with the rest retrieved from reference TRBV19 and TRBJ1-5, is DGGITQSPKYLFRKEGQNVTLSCEQNLNHDAMYWYRQDPGQGLRLIYYSQIVNDFQKGDIAEGYSVSREKKESFPLTVTSAQKNPTAFYLCASSIAARQPQHFGDGTRLSIL.

The chain employs TRBV28 and TRBJ2-7, with TRBD2 matching over 7 bases. Germline CDR1 is MDHEN and CDR2 is SYDVKM. CDR3 size: 16 residues. J lost 9 bases, V lost 4 bases, and 18 bases had no gene match. The CDR3 bases are TGTGCCAGCAGTTCCCTTTCTCGCGGGAGCACCCTAGGGCAGTACTTC. Its translation: CASSSLSRGSTLGQYF. The whole variable domain, filled in from reference TRBV28 and TRBJ2-7, reads DVKVTQSSRYLVKRTGEKVFLECVQDMDHENMFWYRQDPGLGLRLIYFSYDVKMKEKGDIPEGYSVSREKKERFSLILESASTNQTSMYLCASSSLSRGSTLGQYFGPGTRLTVT.

The chain recombines TRBV27 with TRBJ2-6; unclear D gene. Germline values: CDR1 MNHEY, CDR2 SMNVEV (reference sequence). V shed 4 bases and J shed 2 bases, with 0 bases lying between them. The CDR3 is made up of 12 amino acids. The CDR3: CASSSGANVLTF. The DNA of the CDR3 is TGTGCCAGCAGTTCTGGGGCCAACGTCCTGACTTTC.

This chain connects TRBV9 to TRBJ1-4; possible D gene TRBD1, 5 bases. Germline V CDR1 and CDR2: SGDLS, YYNGEE. V was clipped by 2 bases and J by 8 bases, with 16 bases between them. The CDR3 has 15 amino acids. CDR3 protein: CASSVSDSDGEKLFF. The DNA for the CDR3 is TGTGCCAGCAGCGTTTCTGACAGCGATGGAGAAAAACTGTTTTTT.

This clone has only a few counts. The chain combines TRBV6-5 with TRBJ2-7; no reliable D call. CDR3 length: 16 residues. Trimming took off 0 bases at V and 0 bases at J, with 12 bases between the two ends. CDR1 and CDR2 (germline): MNHEY, SVGAGI. The CDR3 DNA sequence: TGTGCCAGCAGTTACTCTGGAACTGCCAGCTCCTACGAGCAGTACTTC. Amino acid sequence: CASSYSGTASSYEQYF.

The J gene is TRBJ1-5, the V gene TRBV2; no reliable D call. The CDR3 spans 15 residues. V lost 4 bases to trimming and J lost 2 bases, with 12 bases between them. CDR1 is SNHLY and CDR2 is FYNNEI in the germline V gene. The CDR3 reads CASSGGITGNQPQHF. CDR3 coding DNA: TGTGCCAGCAGTGGGGGAATAACGGGCAATCAGCCCCAGCATTTT. Based on the CDR3 plus reference TRBV2 and TRBJ1-5, the full variable domain is EPEVTQTPSHQVTQMGQEVILRCVPISNHLYFYWYRQILGQKVEFLVSFYNNEISEKSEIFDDQFSVERPDGSNFTLKIRSTKLEDSAMYFCASSGGITGNQPQHFGDGTRLSIL.

This chain joins TRBV27 and TRBJ2-1, with D perhaps TRBD2 (5 bases). The V end lost 9 bases, the J end lost 8 bases, and 17 bases lay between the germline ends. Looked up from germline, CDR1 is MNHEY and CDR2 is SMNVEV (reference sequence). The CDR3 loop spans 13 amino acids. The CDR3 nucleotides read TGTGCCAGTCAGAAGGTGGGTAGCGATGAGCAGTTCTTC. Protein product: CASQKVGSDEQFF.

V usage is TRBV5-6 and J usage is TRBJ1-3; 11 bases map to TRBD1. CDR3 length: 15 amino acids. Trimming cost V 5 bases and J 3 bases; bases outside gene matches: 4. CDR1 and CDR2 from the germline V gene are SGHDT and YYEEEE. The CDR3 coding sequence is TGTGCCAGCAGTCGCGGGACAGGGGGTGGAAACACCATATATTTT. This gives the protein CASSRGTGGGNTIYF.

The rearrangement joins TRBV15 to TRBJ2-1; D not certain. Looked up from germline, CDR1 is LNHNV and CDR2 is YYDKDF (reference sequence). The CDR3 spans 15 residues. V lost 0 bases and J 5 bases, leaving 11 bases between the germline ends. The CDR3 reads CATSRDGGKNNEQFF. The CDR3, as DNA: TGTGCCACCAGCAGAGACGGCGGCAAGAACAATGAGCAGTTCTTC.